These 20 T cell receptor beta chains originate from one sample sequenced in a study of long-term antiretroviral therapy in people with HIV. Survey-level resolution applied to immunoSEQ assay v3.0. Clones were sequenced by immunoSEQ multiplex PCR, and TCRdb holds only the in-frame ones, with some missing. This table has over 30,000 clones, 75% to 85% appearing once. Sequenced material: unsorted PBMCs, taken 1.9 years after starting antiretroviral therapy. These receptors all stem from a man aged 18 to 29 with HIV.

The chain carries TRBV7-2 and TRBJ2-1; no clear D. This CDR3 is built from 13 residues. V was trimmed by 7 bases and J by 5 bases, leaving 12 bases between them. The germline V gene has CDR1 SGHTA and CDR2 FQGNSA. CDR3 DNA sequence: TGTGCCAGCAACACCAACATGAACAATGAGCAGTTCTTC. Amino acid sequence: CASNTNMNNEQFF.

This chain connects TRBV5-4 to TRBJ1-1; 8 bases map to TRBD1. The ends lost 0 bases at V and 6 bases at J; junction bases unmatched: 7. The CDR3 runs to 15 residues. Per germline, CDR1 SGHNT and CDR2 YYREEE (reference sequence). The CDR3 DNA reads TGTGCCAGCAGCTTGGGAGAGGACAGGGCCTCTGAAGCTTTCTTT. It specifies CASSLGEDRASEAFF. Full variable domain (remainder filled in from reference TRBV5-4 and TRBJ1-1): ETGVTQSPTHLIKTRGQQVTLRCSSQSGHNTVSWYQQALGQGPQFIFQYYREEENGRGNFPPRFSGLQFPNYSSELNVNALELDDSALYLCASSLGEDRASEAFFGQGTRLTVV.

The chain uses TRBV29-1 and TRBJ1-5; unclear D gene. Trimming removed 4 bases at V and 2 bases at J, with 6 bases between. The CDR3 is 12 amino acids. CDR1 and CDR2 from the germline V gene are SQVTM and ANQGSEA. This CDR3 reads CSVAFGNQPQHF. CDR3 nucleotide sequence: TGCAGCGTTGCTTTCGGCAATCAGCCCCAGCATTTT.

The chain recombines TRBV7-9 with TRBJ2-3; 11 bases fit TRBD2. Germline trimming cut 5 bases from V and 3 bases from J; bases unmatched to any gene: 7. The CDR3 is made up of 16 amino acids. CDR1 is SEHNR, CDR2 FQNEAQ, per germline (reference sequence). The CDR3 loop is CASSQTSGEGTDTQYF. The CDR3, as DNA: TGTGCCAGCAGCCAGACTAGCGGGGAAGGGACAGATACGCAGTATTTT.

The V and J genes are TRBV9 and TRBJ2-5, with a possible D match to TRBD2 (5 bases). V was clipped by 1 base and J by 0 bases, with 13 bases between them. This CDR3 is built from 16 residues. Germline V CDR1 and CDR2: SGDLS, YYNGEE. For the CDR3, the DNA is TGTGCCAGCAGCGTATCGGGAAGTCTCAACCAAGAGACCCAGTACTTC. Its protein is CASSVSGSLNQETQYF.

CDR3 coding DNA: TGTGCCAGCAGCTTCGGGCGGTATAATTCACCCCTCCACTTT. Amino acid sequence: CASSFGRYNSPLHF. This chain connects TRBV7-9 to TRBJ1-6; D call uncertain. Trimming shortened V by 3 bases and J by 4 bases, and 7 bases separated the two germline ends. Germline CDR1 and CDR2: SEHNR and FQNEAQ (reference sequence). The CDR3 contains 14 residues.

The count of this clone is one. The genes are TRBV27 and TRBJ2-1; 9 bases match TRBD2. Germline V gene sequence: CDR1 MNHEY, CDR2 SMNVEV (reference sequence). V shed 2 bases and J 4 bases; nucleotides not matched to a gene: 3. This CDR3 has 15 amino acids. As DNA, the CDR3 is TGTGCCAGCAGTTTAGCGGGGGGGTTTTACAATGAGCAGTTCTTC. This encodes CASSLAGGFYNEQFF.

The chain links TRBV29-1 to TRBJ1-1; weak D call: TRBD1 (5 bases). This CDR3 is built from 12 residues. CDR1 is SQVTM, CDR2 ANQGSEA, per germline. Trimming removed 6 bases from V and 7 bases from J, with 15 bases in between. The CDR3 DNA is TGCAGCGTCAGGGTAAATAGCCTTGAAGCTTTCTTT. This sequence encodes CSVRVNSLEAFF.

Here the CDR3 reads CVIRDPAPTNEKLFF. CDR3 in DNA: TGTGTCATCCGGGACCCGGCCCCAACTAATGAAAAACTGTTTTTT. The gene calls are TRBV28 and TRBJ1-4; tentatively, D is TRBD1 (5 bases). The length of the CDR3 is 15 residues. Germline V gives CDR1 MDHEN, CDR2 SYDVKM.

The gene calls are TRBV10-1 and TRBJ1-2; 7 positions match TRBD1. Per the germline V gene, CDR1 is WNHNN and CDR2 is SYGVQD (reference sequence). This CDR3 has 15 residues. Trimming took 7 bases from V and 3 from J; bases not matched to a gene: 11. The CDR3 DNA follows: TGCGCCAGCAACCGGGACAGCCAAATGGACTATGGCTACACCTTC. Translating it yields CASNRDSQMDYGYTF.

The chain employs TRBV28 and TRBJ2-2, with unresolved D. The V end lost 6 bases, the J end lost 6 bases, and 11 bases lay between the germline ends. Germline V gives CDR1 MDHEN, CDR2 SYDVKM. This CDR3 has 13 amino acids. The CDR3 here is CASRRLVSGELFF. CDR3 sequence (DNA): TGTGCCAGCAGACGTCTTGTTTCCGGGGAGCTGTTTTTT. The full variable domain, its missing parts supplied by reference TRBV28 and TRBJ2-2, is DVKVTQSSRYLVKRTGEKVFLECVQDMDHENMFWYRQDPGLGLRLIYFSYDVKMKEKGDIPEGYSVSREKKERFSLILESASTNQTSMYLCASRRLVSGELFFGEGSRLTVL.

V gene TRBV4-1 combines with J gene TRBJ2-6; 7 positions match TRBD1. V dropped 0 bases and J dropped 2; count of bases not matched to a gene: 1. The CDR3 runs to 16 residues. Germline lookup yields CDR1 MGHRA and CDR2 YSYEKL. CDR3 loop: CASSQEGGTGANVLTF. In DNA form, the CDR3 reads TGCGCCAGCAGCCAAGAAGGGGGCACTGGGGCCAACGTCCTGACTTTC.

V gene TRBV28 combines with J gene TRBJ2-4, with unresolved D. Trimming took off 4 bases at V and 1 base at J, with 14 bases between the two ends. Germline CDR1 and CDR2: MDHEN and SYDVKM. This CDR3 spans 16 amino acids. CDR3 loop: CASSYGPQAAKNIQYF. The CDR3 nucleotides are TGTGCCAGCAGTTATGGGCCCCAGGCGGCCAAAAACATTCAGTACTTC.

The chain employs TRBV28 and TRBJ1-1; D uncertain. Germline CDR1 and CDR2: MDHEN and SYDVKM. Trimming shortened V by 7 bases and J by 4 bases, and 10 bases separated the two germline ends. The CDR3 covers 12 residues. In DNA, the CDR3 is TGTGCCAGCACCCATTTTGGCACTGAAGCTTTCTTT. This translates into CASTHFGTEAFF.

V and J are TRBV19 and TRBJ1-1; D is unresolved. The CDR3 loop spans 11 amino acids. The germline V gene has CDR1 LNHDA and CDR2 SQIVND (reference sequence). Trimming stripped 9 bases from V and 7 bases from J, with 12 bases between. The CDR3, as DNA: TGTGCCAGCAGGCGTTGGGATGAAGCTTTCTTT. Protein product: CASRRWDEAFF. The full variable domain, with the rest looked up from reference TRBV19 and TRBJ1-1, is DGGITQSPKYLFRKEGQNVTLSCEQNLNHDAMYWYRQDPGQGLRLIYYSQIVNDFQKGDIAEGYSVSREKKESFPLTVTSAQKNPTAFYLCASRRWDEAFFGQGTRLTVV.

This clone has only one observation. The V call is TRBV29-1, the J call TRBJ2-5; TRBD1 matches 9 bases. Per the germline V gene, CDR1 is SQVTM and CDR2 is ANQGSEA. There are 14 residues in the CDR3. Trimming removed 8 bases from V and 3 bases from J; junction bases left unmatched: 10. The CDR3 loop reads CSTGTGNVEETQYF. CDR3 bases: TGCAGCACAGGGACAGGGAATGTAGAAGAGACCCAGTACTTC. The full variable domain, its missing parts supplied by reference TRBV29-1 and TRBJ2-5, is SAVISQKPSRDICQRGTSLTIQCQVDSQVTMMFWYRQQPGQSLTLIATANQGSEATYESGFVIDKFPISRPNLTFSTLTVSNMSPEDSSIYLCSTGTGNVEETQYFGPGTRLLVL.

The V and J genes are TRBV7-2 and TRBJ2-7; D is possibly TRBD1 (5 bases). The CDR3 covers 13 residues. CDR1 and CDR2 from the germline V gene are SGHTA and FQGNSA. V lost 7 bases to trimming and J lost 7 bases, with 17 bases between them. DNA for the CDR3: TGTGCCAGCACCCGCACGGCAGGGTGGGAGCAGTACTTC. This encodes CASTRTAGWEQYF.

The chain recombines TRBV28 with TRBJ1-1; D not certain. Trimming took 3 bases from V and 7 from J, leaving 12 bases between them. Germline values: CDR1 MDHEN, CDR2 SYDVKM. The CDR3 is 13 amino acids. CDR3 sequence: CASSFSGVVEAFF. CDR3 bases: TGTGCCAGCAGTTTTTCTGGGGTTGTTGAAGCTTTCTTT.

The V gene is TRBV28, the J gene TRBJ1-5, with unresolved D. V shed 7 bases and J shed 2 bases, with 12 bases lying between them. The CDR3 covers 14 residues. Germline CDR1 MDHEN, CDR2 SYDVKM. The CDR3: CASITTGGNQPQHF. The DNA for the CDR3 is TGTGCCAGCATTACCACCGGAGGCAATCAGCCCCAGCATTTT.

This chain joins TRBV6-6 and TRBJ1-1; no clear D. The germline gives CDR1 MNHNY, CDR2 SVGAGI (reference sequence). The CDR3 runs to 12 residues. V gave up 8 bases and J gave up 0 bases, with 7 bases separating them. The CDR3 DNA reads as TGTGCCAGCTTGAATCTGAACACTGAAGCTTTCTTT. This sequence encodes CASLNLNTEAFF.